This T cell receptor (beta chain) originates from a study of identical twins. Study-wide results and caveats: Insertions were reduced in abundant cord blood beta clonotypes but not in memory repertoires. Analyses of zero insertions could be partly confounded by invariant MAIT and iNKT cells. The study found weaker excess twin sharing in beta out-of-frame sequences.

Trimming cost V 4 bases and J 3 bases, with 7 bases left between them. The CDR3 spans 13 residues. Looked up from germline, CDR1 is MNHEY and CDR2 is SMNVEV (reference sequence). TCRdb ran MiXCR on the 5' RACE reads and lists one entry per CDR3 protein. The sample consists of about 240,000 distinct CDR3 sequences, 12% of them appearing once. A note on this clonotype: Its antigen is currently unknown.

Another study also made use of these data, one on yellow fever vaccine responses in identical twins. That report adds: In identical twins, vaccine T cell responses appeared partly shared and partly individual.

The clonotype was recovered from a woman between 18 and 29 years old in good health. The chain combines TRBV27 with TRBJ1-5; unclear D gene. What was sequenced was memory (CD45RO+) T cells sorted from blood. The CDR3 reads CASSSSLNQPQHF. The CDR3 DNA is TGTGCCAGCAGTTCGAGCCTCAATCAGCCCCAGCATTTT.